The clone carrying this T cell receptor beta chain showed up just once. This CDR3 has 15 residues. Unmatched junction bases numbered 4, after V lost 5 bases and J lost 5 bases. CDR1 and CDR2 (germline): SNHLY, FYNNEI. This entry belongs to a study of T cell changes during pregnancy in multiple sclerosis. Sequencing was performed with immunoSEQ multiplex PCR; in TCRdb, only in-frame clones are kept and a portion is missing. The sample lists roughly 97,000 clones; about nine tenths were seen once. Material: peripheral blood, obtained in the second trimester of pregnancy. The chain employs TRBV2 and TRBJ1-6, with 9 bases that match TRBD1. The receptor's source is a female donor in good health, enrolled as a control in a pregnancy study. CDR3 DNA: TGTGCCAGCAGTACGGGACAGGGAGATAATTCACCCCTCCACTTT. Protein product: CASSTGQGDNSPLHF. The full variable domain, in which reference TRBV2 and TRBJ1-6 provide the parts outside the CDR3, is EPEVTQTPSHQVTQMGQEVILRCVPISNHLYFYWYRQILGQKVEFLVSFYNNEISEKSEIFDDQFSVERPDGSNFTLKIRSTKLEDSAMYFCASSTGQGDNSPLHFGNGTRLTVT.